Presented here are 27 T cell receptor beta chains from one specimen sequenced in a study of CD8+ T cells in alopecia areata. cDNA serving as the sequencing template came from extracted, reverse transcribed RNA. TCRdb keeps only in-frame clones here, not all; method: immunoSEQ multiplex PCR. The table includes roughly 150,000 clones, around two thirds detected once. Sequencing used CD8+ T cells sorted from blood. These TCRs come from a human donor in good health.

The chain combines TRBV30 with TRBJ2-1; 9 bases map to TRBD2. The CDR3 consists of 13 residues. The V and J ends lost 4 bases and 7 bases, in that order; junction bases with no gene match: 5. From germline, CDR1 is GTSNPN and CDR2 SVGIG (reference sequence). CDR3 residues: CAWTGGRGNEQFF. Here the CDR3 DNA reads TGTGCCTGGACGGGCGGGAGGGGGAATGAGCAGTTCTTC.

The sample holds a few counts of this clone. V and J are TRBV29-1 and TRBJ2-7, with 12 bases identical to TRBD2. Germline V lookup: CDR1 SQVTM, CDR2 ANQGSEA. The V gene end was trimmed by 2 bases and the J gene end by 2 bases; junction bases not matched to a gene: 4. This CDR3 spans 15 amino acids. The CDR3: CSVELAGGDPYEQYF. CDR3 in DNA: TGCAGCGTTGAACTAGCGGGAGGGGATCCCTACGAGCAGTACTTC.

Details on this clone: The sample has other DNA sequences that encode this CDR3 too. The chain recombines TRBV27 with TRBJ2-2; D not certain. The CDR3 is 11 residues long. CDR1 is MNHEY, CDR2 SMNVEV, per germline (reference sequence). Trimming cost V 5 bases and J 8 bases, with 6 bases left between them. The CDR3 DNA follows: TGTGCCAGCAGTAGCACGGGGGAGCTGTTTTTT. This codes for CASSSTGELFF.

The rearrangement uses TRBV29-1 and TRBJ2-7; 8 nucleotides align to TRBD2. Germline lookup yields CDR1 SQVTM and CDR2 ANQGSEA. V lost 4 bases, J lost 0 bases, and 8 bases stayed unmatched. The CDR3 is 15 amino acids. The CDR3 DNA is TGCAGCGTTGGTGGGGGACTAGAAAGCTCCTACGAGCAGTACTTC. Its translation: CSVGGGLESSYEQYF.

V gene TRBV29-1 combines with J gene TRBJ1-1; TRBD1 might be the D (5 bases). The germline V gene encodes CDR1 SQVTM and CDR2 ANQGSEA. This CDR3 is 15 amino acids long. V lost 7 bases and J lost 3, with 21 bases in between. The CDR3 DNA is TGCAGCGCACAAATGACGCCCGCGGGGGACACTGAAGCTTTCTTT. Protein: CSAQMTPAGDTEAFF.

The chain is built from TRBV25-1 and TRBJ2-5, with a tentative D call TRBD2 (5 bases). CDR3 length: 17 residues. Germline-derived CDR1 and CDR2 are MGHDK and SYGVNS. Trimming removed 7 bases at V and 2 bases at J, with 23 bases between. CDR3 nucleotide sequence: TGTGCCAGCAAGGGTGGGAGTAATCGCTTGGATCAAGAGACCCAGTACTTC. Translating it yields CASKGGSNRLDQETQYF. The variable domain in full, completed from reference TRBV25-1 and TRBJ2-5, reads EADIYQTPRYLVIGTGKKITLECSQTMGHDKMYWYQQDPGMELHLIHYSYGVNSTEKGDLSSESTVSRIRTEHFPLTLESARPSHTSQYLCASKGGSNRLDQETQYFGPGTRLLVL.

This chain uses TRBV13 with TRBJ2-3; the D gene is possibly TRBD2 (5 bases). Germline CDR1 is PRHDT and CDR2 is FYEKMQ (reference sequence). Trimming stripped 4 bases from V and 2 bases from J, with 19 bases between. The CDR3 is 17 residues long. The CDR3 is CASSSVLPEASTDTQYF. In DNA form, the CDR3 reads TGTGCCAGCAGCTCTGTCCTACCGGAGGCCTCCACAGATACGCAGTATTTT.

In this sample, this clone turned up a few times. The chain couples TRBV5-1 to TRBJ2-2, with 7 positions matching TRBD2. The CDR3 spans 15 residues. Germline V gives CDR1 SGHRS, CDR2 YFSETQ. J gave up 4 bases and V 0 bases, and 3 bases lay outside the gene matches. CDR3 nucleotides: TGCGCCAGCAGCTTGGGACTAGCAGGCACCGGGGAGCTGTTTTTT. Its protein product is CASSLGLAGTGELFF.

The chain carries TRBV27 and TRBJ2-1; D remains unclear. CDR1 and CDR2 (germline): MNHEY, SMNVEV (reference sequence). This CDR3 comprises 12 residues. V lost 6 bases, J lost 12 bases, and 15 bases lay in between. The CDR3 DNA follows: TGTGCCAGCAGGGATGGCCTTTCGGGGCAGTTCTTC. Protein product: CASRDGLSGQFF.

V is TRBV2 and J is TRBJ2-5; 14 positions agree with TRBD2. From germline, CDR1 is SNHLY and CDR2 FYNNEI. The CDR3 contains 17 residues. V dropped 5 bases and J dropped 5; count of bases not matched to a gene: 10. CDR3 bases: TGTGCCAGCAGTAAACCGGGACTAGCGGGAGTCGGGGAGACCCAGTACTTC. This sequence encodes CASSKPGLAGVGETQYF.

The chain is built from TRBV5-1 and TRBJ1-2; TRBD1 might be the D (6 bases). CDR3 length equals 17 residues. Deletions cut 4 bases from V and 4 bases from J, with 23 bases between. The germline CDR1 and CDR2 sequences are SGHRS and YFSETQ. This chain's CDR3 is CASSPPGAKGVLYGYTF. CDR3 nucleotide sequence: TGCGCCAGCAGCCCTCCGGGAGCCAAGGGGGTCCTCTATGGCTACACCTTC.

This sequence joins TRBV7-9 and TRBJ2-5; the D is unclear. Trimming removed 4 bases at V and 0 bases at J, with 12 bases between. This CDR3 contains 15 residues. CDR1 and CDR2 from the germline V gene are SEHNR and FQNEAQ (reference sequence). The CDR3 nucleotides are TGTGCCAGCAGCTGGCTTGGCACGGACCAAGAGACCCAGTACTTC. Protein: CASSWLGTDQETQYF.

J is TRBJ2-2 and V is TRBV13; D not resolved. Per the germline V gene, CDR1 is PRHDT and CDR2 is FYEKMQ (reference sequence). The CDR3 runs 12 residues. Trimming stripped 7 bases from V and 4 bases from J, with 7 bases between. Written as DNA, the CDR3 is TGTGCCAGCACCAGCCCCACCGGGGAGCTGTTTTTT. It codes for CASTSPTGELFF.

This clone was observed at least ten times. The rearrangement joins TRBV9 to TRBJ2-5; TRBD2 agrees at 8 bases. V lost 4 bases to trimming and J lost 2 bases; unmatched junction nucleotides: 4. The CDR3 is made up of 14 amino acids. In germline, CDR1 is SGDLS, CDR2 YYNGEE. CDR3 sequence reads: CASSSGGAQETQYF. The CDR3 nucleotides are TGTGCCAGCAGCTCCGGGGGGGCGCAAGAGACCCAGTACTTC.

The CDR3 bases are TGTGCCAGCAGTTTATCAGGGAAGGATGGCTACACCTTC. Protein sequence: CASSLSGKDGYTF. The rearrangement links TRBV27 to TRBJ1-2; D not certain. The CDR3 covers 13 residues. Germline CDR1 is MNHEY and CDR2 is SMNVEV (reference sequence). The V and J ends lost 0 bases and 6 bases respectively, with 8 bases between them.

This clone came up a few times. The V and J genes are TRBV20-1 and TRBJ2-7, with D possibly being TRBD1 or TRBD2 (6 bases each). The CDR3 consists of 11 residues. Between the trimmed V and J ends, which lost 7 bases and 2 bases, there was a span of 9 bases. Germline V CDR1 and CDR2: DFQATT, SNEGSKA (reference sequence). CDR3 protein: CSGGAPYEQYF. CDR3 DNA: TGCAGTGGGGGGGCCCCCTACGAGCAGTACTTC.

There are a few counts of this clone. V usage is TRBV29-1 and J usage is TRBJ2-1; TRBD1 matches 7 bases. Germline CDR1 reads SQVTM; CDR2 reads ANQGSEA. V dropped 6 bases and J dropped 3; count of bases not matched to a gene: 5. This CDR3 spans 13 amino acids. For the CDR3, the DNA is TGCAGCGTCCCGAGACAGGGCTACAATGAGCAGTTCTTC. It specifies CSVPRQGYNEQFF.

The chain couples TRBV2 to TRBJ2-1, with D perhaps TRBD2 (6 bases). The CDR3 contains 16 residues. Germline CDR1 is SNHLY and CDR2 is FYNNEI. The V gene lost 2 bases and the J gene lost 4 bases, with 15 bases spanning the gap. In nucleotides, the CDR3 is TGTGCCAGCAGTGAATCTGGCGGGACGCGGTACAATGAGCAGTTCTTC. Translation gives CASSESGGTRYNEQFF. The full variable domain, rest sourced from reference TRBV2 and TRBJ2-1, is EPEVTQTPSHQVTQMGQEVILRCVPISNHLYFYWYRQILGQKVEFLVSFYNNEISEKSEIFDDQFSVERPDGSNFTLKIRSTKLEDSAMYFCASSESGGTRYNEQFFGPGTRLTVL.

The CDR3 bases are TGCGCCAGCAGCTTGGACGGACTAGCATCAGCGCAGTATTTT. Translated, it gives CASSLDGLASAQYF. The rearrangement joins TRBV5-1 to TRBJ2-3, with 8 nucleotides matching TRBD2. CDR3 length equals 14 residues. Germline V gene lookup returns CDR1 SGHRS and CDR2 YFSETQ. The V gene end was trimmed by 0 bases and the J gene end by 10 bases; junction bases not matched to a gene: 7.

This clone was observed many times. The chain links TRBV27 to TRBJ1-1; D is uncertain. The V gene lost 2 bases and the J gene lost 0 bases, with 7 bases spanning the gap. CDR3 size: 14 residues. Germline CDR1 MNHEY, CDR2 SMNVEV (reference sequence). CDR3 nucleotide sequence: TGTGCCAGCAGTTTAATGAGGGTGAACACTGAAGCTTTCTTT. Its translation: CASSLMRVNTEAFF.

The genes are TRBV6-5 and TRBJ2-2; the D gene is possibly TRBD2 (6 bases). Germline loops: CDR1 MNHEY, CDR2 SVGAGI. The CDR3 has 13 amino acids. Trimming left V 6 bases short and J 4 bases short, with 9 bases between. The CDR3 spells CASRSGGTGELFF. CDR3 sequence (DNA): TGTGCCAGCAGATCCGGGGGCACCGGGGAGCTGTTTTTT.

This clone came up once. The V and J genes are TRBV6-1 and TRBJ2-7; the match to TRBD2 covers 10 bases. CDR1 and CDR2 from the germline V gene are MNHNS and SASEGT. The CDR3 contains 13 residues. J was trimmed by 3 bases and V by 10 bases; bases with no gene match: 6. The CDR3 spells CATRTSGYYEQYF. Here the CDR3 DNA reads TGTGCCACAAGGACTAGCGGATACTACGAGCAGTACTTC.

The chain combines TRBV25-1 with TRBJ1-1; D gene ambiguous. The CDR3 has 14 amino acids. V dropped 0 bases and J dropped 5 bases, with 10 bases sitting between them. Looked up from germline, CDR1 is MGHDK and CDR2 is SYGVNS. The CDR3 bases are TGTGCCAGCAGTGAATATGGTCTAGGGACTGAAGCTTTCTTT. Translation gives CASSEYGLGTEAFF.

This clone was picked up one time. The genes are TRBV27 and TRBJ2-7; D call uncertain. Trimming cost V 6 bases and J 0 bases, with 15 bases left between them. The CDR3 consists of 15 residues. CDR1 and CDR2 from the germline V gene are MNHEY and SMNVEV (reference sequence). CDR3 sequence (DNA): TGTGCCAGCAGCCCATCGCGGACGAACTCCTACGAGCAGTACTTC. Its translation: CASSPSRTNSYEQYF.

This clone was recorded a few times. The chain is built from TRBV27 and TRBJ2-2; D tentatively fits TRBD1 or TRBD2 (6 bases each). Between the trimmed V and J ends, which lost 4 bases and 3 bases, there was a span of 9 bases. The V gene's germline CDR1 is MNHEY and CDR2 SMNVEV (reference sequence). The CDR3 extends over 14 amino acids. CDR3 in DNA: TGTGCCAGCAGTTGGGGGGCGTACACCGGGGAGCTGTTTTTT. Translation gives CASSWGAYTGELFF.

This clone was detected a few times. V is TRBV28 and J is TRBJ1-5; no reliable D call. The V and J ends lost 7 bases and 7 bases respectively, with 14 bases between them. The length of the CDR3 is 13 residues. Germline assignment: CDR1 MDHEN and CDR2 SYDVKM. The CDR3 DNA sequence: TGTGCCAGCACGACTCTCGCCATCCAGCCCCAGCATTTT. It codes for CASTTLAIQPQHF.

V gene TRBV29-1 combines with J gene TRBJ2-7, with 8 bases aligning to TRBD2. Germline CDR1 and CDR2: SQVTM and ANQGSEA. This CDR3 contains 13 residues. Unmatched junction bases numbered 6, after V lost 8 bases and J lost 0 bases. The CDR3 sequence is CSFISGNSYEQYF. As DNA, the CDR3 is TGCAGCTTCATTAGCGGGAACTCCTACGAGCAGTACTTC.